Listed below are T cell receptor beta chains from one sample, sequenced in a study of blood T cell repertoires in COVID-19. Here immunoSEQ multiplex PCR was the method, and the copy in TCRdb shows in-frame clones only, minus some. The data hold around 100,000 clones, with approximately 88% observed a single time. The sequenced sample consisted of peripheral blood. The receptors stem from a human donor in a cohort sampled during active COVID-19. CDR3s include the opening cysteine and the closing phenylalanine or tryptophan. Fields, in order: J gene, V gene, D gene, clone size, CDR3 protein, CDR3 DNA. A D gene is named only where the DNA matches it firmly. Rows may omit the clone size; those that give it use once, few, many or a size class.

>TRBJ2-5|TRBV5-6|-|-
CASRTDSHQETQYF
TGTGCCAGCAGAACTGACAGCCACCAAGAGACCCAGTACTTC
>TRBJ1-2|TRBV29-1|TRBD1|-
CSVEDPDRGRGYTF
TGCAGCGTTGAAGATCCTGACAGGGGAAGGGGCTACACCTTC
>TRBJ1-1|TRBV9|-|few
CASSKDRNTEAFF
TGTGCCAGCAGCAAGGACAGGAACACTGAAGCTTTCTTT
>TRBJ2-1|TRBV19|TRBD2|-
CASSRLAGGGNEQFF
TGTGCCAGTAGTAGACTAGCGGGGGGAGGGAATGAGCAGTTCTTC
>TRBJ2-2|TRBV7-9|-|once
CASSRGGPGTGELFF
TGTGCCAGCAGCCGCGGGGGCCCCGGCACCGGGGAGCTGTTTTTT
>TRBJ2-7|TRBV11-3|-|-
CASSLERGEQYF
TGTGCCAGCAGCTTAGAGCGAGGCGAGCAGTACTTC
>TRBJ1-1|TRBV5-4|-|-
CASSEAVGGSGTEAFF
TGTGCCAGCTCGGAAGCGGTGGGGGGGAGTGGCACTGAAGCTTTCTTT
>TRBJ2-5|TRBV7-3|-|-
CASSPEGGQETQYF
TGTGCCAGTAGCCCGGAGGGGGGGCAAGAGACCCAGTACTTC
>TRBJ2-3|TRBV5-1|-|-
CASSLELAGGATDTQYF
TGCGCCAGCAGCTTGGAGCTAGCCGGCGGGGCTACAGATACGCAGTATTTT
>TRBJ1-4|TRBV2|-|-
CASNYEVPSTNEKLFF
TGTGCCAGCAACTATGAGGTCCCCTCTACTAATGAAAAACTGTTTTTT
>TRBJ1-1|TRBV11-3|-|-
CASSPIAGYTEAFF
TGTGCCAGCAGCCCGATAGCAGGGTACACTGAAGCTTTCTTT
>TRBJ1-2|TRBV6-2/TRBV6-3|-|-
CASSNIPNYGYTF
TGTGCCAGCAGTAATATCCCGAACTATGGCTACACCTTC
>TRBJ1-6|TRBV9|-|-
CASSVGQISPLHF
TGTGCCAGCAGCGTAGGACAGATTTCACCCCTCCACTTT
>TRBJ1-2|TRBV27|-|-
CASSRGNYGYTF
TGTGCCAGCAGTCGGGGTAACTATGGCTACACCTTC
>TRBJ2-3|TRBV21-1|-|few
CASSKIPGLAGRTDTQYF
TGTGCCAGCAGCAAAATACCAGGACTAGCGGGCCGGACAGATACGCAGTATTTT
>TRBJ2-7|TRBV27|-|-
CASSPGVPYEQYF
TGTGCCAGCAGTCCGGGGGTACCCTACGAGCAGTACTTC
>TRBJ1-2|TRBV2|-|-
CAREGRLTNYGYTF
TGTGCCAGAGAGGGTAGGCTTACTAACTATGGCTACACCTTC
>TRBJ1-1|TRBV2|-|-
CATGILDTEAFF
TGTGCCACCGGGATACTGGACACTGAAGCTTTCTTT
>TRBJ1-2|TRBV4-1|-|few
CASSQIWLGEGNGYTF
TGCGCCAGCAGCCAAATTTGGCTCGGGGAGGGAAATGGCTACACCTTC
>TRBJ1-2|TRBV15|TRBD1|-
CATSRGGTVYGYTF
TGTGCCACCAGCAGAGGAGGGACAGTCTATGGCTACACCTTC
>TRBJ1-2|TRBV3-1/TRBV3-2|TRBD1|-
CASSRRDSNYGYTF
TGTGCCAGCAGCAGACGGGACAGCAACTATGGCTACACCTTC
>TRBJ1-3|TRBV5-1|-|-
CASSLERPSSGNTIYF
TGCGCCAGCAGCTTGGAGAGGCCGAGCTCTGGAAACACCATATATTTT
>TRBJ2-3|TRBV2|TRBD2|-
CASSAGTSGTDTQYF
TGTGCCAGCAGTGCCGGGACTAGCGGCACAGATACGCAGTATTTT
>TRBJ2-7|TRBV19|TRBD1|few
CASSRPGQGSEQYF
TGTGCCAGTAGTAGACCGGGACAGGGGTCCGAGCAGTACTTC
>TRBJ2-3|TRBV6-1|-|-
CASSEWGQGNTDTQYF
TGTGCCAGCAGTGAATGGGGGCAGGGTAACACAGATACGCAGTATTTT
>TRBJ1-2|TRBV7-8|TRBD1|-
CASSNRTGKNYGYTF
TGTGCCAGCAGCAACCGGACAGGGAAAAACTATGGCTACACCTTC
>TRBJ1-5|TRBV7-3|-|once
CASTNRLGRPYSNQPQHF
TGTGCCAGCACCAATCGCCTGGGGCGTCCTTATAGCAATCAGCCCCAGCATTTT
>TRBJ1-2|TRBV6-2/TRBV6-3|-|-
CASSYQGPTRLGYGYTF
TGTGCCAGCAGTTACCAGGGGCCGACCCGTTTAGGCTATGGCTACACCTTC
>TRBJ1-1|TRBV29-1|TRBD1|-
CSVTGDTEAFF
TGCAGCGTTACAGGGGACACTGAAGCTTTCTTT